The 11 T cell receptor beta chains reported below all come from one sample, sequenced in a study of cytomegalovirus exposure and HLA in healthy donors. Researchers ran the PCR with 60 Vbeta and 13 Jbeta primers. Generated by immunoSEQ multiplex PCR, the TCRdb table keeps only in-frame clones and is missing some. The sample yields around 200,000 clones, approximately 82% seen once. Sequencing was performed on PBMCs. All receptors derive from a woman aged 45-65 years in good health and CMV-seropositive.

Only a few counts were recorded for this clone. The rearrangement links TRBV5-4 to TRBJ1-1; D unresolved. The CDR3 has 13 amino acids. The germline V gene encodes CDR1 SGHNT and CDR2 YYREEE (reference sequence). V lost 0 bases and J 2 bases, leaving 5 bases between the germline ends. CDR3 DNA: TGTGCCAGCAGCTTGGCCAGTAACACTGAAGCTTTCTTT. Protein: CASSLASNTEAFF.

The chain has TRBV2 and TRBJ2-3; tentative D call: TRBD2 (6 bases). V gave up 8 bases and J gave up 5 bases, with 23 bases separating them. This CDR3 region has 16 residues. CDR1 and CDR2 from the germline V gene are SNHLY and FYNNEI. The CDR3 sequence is CASGRLVVKVGDTQYF. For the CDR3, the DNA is TGTGCCAGCGGTAGACTAGTCGTGAAGGTGGGAGATACGCAGTATTTT.

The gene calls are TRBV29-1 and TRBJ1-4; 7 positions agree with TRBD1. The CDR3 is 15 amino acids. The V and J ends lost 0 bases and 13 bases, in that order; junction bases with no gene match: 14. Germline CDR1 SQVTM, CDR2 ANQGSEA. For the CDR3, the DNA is TGCAGCGTTGAAGACCGGGACAGCTTAAAAACGGGACTGTTTTTT. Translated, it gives CSVEDRDSLKTGLFF.

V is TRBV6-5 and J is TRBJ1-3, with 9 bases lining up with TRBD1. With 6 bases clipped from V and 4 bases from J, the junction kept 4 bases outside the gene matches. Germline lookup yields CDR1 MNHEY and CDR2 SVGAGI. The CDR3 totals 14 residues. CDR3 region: CASSETGGGNTIYF. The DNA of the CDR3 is TGTGCCAGCAGCGAGACAGGGGGAGGAAACACCATATATTTT.

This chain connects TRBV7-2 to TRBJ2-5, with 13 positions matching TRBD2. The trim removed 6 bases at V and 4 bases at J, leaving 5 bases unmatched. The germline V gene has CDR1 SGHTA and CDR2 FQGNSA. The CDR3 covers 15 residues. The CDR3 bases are TGTGCCAGCAGGTTTACTAGCGGGGGGGGAGAGACCCAGTACTTC. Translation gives CASRFTSGGGETQYF.

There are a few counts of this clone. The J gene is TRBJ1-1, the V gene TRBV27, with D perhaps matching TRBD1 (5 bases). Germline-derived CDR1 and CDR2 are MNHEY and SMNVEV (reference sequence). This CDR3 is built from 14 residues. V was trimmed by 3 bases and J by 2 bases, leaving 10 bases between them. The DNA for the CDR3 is TGTGCCAGCAGTTTTTCGGACATAAACACTGAAGCTTTCTTT. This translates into CASSFSDINTEAFF.

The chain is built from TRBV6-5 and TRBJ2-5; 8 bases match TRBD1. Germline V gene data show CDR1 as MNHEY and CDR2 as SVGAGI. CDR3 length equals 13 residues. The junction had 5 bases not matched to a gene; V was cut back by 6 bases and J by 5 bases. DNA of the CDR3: TGTGCCAGCAGCCCCACAGGGGGGGAGACCCAGTACTTC. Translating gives CASSPTGGETQYF.

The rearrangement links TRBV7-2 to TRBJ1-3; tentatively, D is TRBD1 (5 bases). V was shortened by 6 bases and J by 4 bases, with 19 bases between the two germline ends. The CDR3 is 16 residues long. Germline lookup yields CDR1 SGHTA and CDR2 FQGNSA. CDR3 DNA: TGTGCCAGCAGTCTAGGGGCCGTGGGATCCGGAAACACCATATATTTT. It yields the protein CASSLGAVGSGNTIYF.

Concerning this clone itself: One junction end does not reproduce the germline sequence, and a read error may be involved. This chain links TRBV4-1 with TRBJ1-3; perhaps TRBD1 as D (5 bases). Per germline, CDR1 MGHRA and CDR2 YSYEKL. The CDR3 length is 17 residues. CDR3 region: CASSQGTIRGTGNTTYF. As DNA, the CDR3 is TGCGCCAGCAGCCAAGGAACTATTAGGGGAACTGGAAACACCACATATTTT.

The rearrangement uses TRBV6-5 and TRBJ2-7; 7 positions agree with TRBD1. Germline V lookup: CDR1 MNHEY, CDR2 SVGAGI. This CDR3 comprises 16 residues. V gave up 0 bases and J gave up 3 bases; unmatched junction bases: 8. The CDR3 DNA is TGTGCCAGCAGTTACTCTATGGACAGGACATACTACGAGCAGTACTTC. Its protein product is CASSYSMDRTYYEQYF.

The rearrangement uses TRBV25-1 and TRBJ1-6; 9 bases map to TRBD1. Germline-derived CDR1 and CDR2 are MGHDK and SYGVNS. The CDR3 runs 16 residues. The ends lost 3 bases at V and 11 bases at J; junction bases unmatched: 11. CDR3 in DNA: TGTGCCAGCAGTGAGCCCGGGACAGGGAGGCGGCCACCCCTCCACTTT. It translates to CASSEPGTGRRPPLHF. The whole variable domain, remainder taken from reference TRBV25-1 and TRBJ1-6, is EADIYQTPRYLVIGTGKKITLECSQTMGHDKMYWYQQDPGMELHLIHYSYGVNSTEKGDLSSESTVSRIRTEHFPLTLESARPSHTSQYLCASSEPGTGRRPPLHFGNGTRLTVT.